One sample yielded the 25 T cell receptor beta chains listed below, sequenced in a study of cytomegalovirus exposure and HLA in healthy donors. This PCR relied on a set of 60 Vbeta primers and 13 Jbeta primers. The method was immunoSEQ multiplex PCR; TCRdb's version includes in-frame clones alone and lacks a portion of them. The sample has approximately 210,000 clones; 82% are singletons. Sequencing used PBMCs. The receptors shown here come from a man aged 40-49 years in good health and CMV-seropositive.

The chain combines TRBV15 with TRBJ1-4; D is undetermined. Trimming pared 0 bases from V and 8 bases from J, leaving 4 bases between. Germline CDR1 LNHNV, CDR2 YYDKDF (reference sequence). This CDR3 region has 12 residues. The DNA of the CDR3 is TGTGCCACCAGCAGAGATCAGGAAAAACTGTTTTTT. Encoded protein: CATSRDQEKLFF.

This chain links TRBV29-1 with TRBJ2-5; 9 nucleotides align to TRBD1. The germline gives CDR1 SQVTM, CDR2 ANQGSEA. J lost 5 bases, V lost 6 bases, and 13 bases had no gene match. There are 15 residues in the CDR3. CDR3 region: CSVLPATGGRETQYF. The CDR3 nucleotides are TGCAGCGTCCTGCCGGCGACAGGGGGTAGGGAGACCCAGTACTTC.

V gene TRBV7-9 combines with J gene TRBJ2-7; D may be TRBD1 (6 bases). Trimming cost V 5 bases and J 5 bases, with 16 bases left between them. The CDR3 spans 14 residues. Germline V gene lookup returns CDR1 SEHNR and CDR2 FQNEAQ (reference sequence). For the CDR3, the DNA is TGTGCCAGCAGCCTAGGCTCACAGGGAAACGAGCAGTACGTC. Its protein is CASSLGSQGNEQYV.

The chain couples TRBV5-6 to TRBJ2-1; D gene unclear. The CDR3 is 16 residues long. Germline values: CDR1 SGHDT, CDR2 YYEEEE. The V and J ends lost 0 bases and 2 bases respectively, with 12 bases between them. This CDR3 is CASSLDLGDTYNEQFF. CDR3 DNA sequence: TGTGCCAGCAGCTTGGACCTGGGCGACACCTACAATGAGCAGTTCTTC. The whole variable domain, filled in from reference TRBV5-6 and TRBJ2-1, reads DAGVTQSPTHLIKTRGQQVTLRCSPKSGHDTVSWYQQALGQGPQFIFQYYEEEERQRGNFPDRFSGHQFPNYSSELNVNALLLGDSALYLCASSLDLGDTYNEQFFGPGTRLTVL.

The chain joins TRBV27 to TRBJ2-3; TRBD2 matches 9 bases. J was trimmed by 5 bases and V by 3 bases; bases with no gene match: 3. The CDR3 loop spans 14 amino acids. CDR1 and CDR2 (germline): MNHEY, SMNVEV (reference sequence). CDR3 sequence (DNA): TGTGCCAGCAGTTTGGGGACTAGCCTAGATACGCAGTATTTT. This sequence encodes CASSLGTSLDTQYF.

The chain employs TRBV11-2 and TRBJ1-5, with D possibly being TRBD1 (6 bases). Trimming pared 1 base from V and 4 bases from J, leaving 11 bases between. Looked up from germline, CDR1 is SGHAT and CDR2 is FQNNGV. This CDR3 is 15 amino acids long. Here the CDR3 reads CASSLAGQRNQPQHF. In DNA, the CDR3 is TGTGCCAGCAGCTTAGCAGGACAGAGAAATCAGCCCCAGCATTTT.

The gene calls are TRBV2 and TRBJ1-4; D is possibly TRBD1 (5 bases). V gave up 7 bases and J gave up 5 bases, with 17 bases separating them. The CDR3 length is 15 residues. Germline V lookup: CDR1 SNHLY, CDR2 FYNNEI. The CDR3 coding sequence is TGTGCCAGCACCCCTACAGGTGTGGGAAATGAAAAACTGTTTTTT. Its protein product is CASTPTGVGNEKLFF. The variable domain in full, with the rest retrieved from reference TRBV2 and TRBJ1-4, is EPEVTQTPSHQVTQMGQEVILRCVPISNHLYFYWYRQILGQKVEFLVSFYNNEISEKSEIFDDQFSVERPDGSNFTLKIRSTKLEDSAMYFCASTPTGVGNEKLFFGSGTQLSVL.

The V gene is TRBV6-1, the J gene TRBJ1-1, with TRBD1 identical over 10 bases. With 7 bases clipped from V and 5 bases from J, the junction kept 7 bases outside the gene matches. Per the germline V gene, CDR1 is MNHNS and CDR2 is SASEGT. The CDR3 has 14 amino acids. Here the CDR3 reads CASTGQGVGTEAFF. Here the CDR3 DNA reads TGTGCCAGCACCGGACAGGGGGTCGGAACTGAAGCTTTCTTT.

The chain employs TRBV13 and TRBJ1-2; no clear D gene. V lost 5 bases to trimming and J lost 3 bases, with 13 bases between them. CDR3 length: 14 amino acids. Looked up from germline, CDR1 is PRHDT and CDR2 is FYEKMQ (reference sequence). The CDR3 spells CASSTTPPDYGYTF. DNA for the CDR3: TGTGCCAGCAGCACGACACCTCCGGACTATGGCTACACCTTC.

V usage is TRBV9 and J usage is TRBJ2-3, with 9 bases matching TRBD2. The CDR3 runs to 17 residues. The ends lost 4 bases at V and 3 bases at J; junction bases unmatched: 12. CDR1 SGDLS and CDR2 YYNGEE come from the germline V gene. Here the CDR3 reads CASSTRGSGSNTDTQYF. CDR3 nucleotides: TGTGCCAGCAGCACCCGGGGTAGCGGGAGTAATACAGATACGCAGTATTTT.

The chain carries TRBV27 and TRBJ2-7, with D possibly TRBD1 on 6 matching bases. Germline V CDR1 and CDR2: MNHEY, SMNVEV (reference sequence). The CDR3 has 17 amino acids. Trimming took off 8 bases at V and 4 bases at J, with 27 bases between the two ends. The CDR3 region is CASSRGRTVSALYEQYF. The CDR3, as DNA: TGTGCCAGCTCTCGGGGCAGGACAGTTTCGGCCTTATACGAGCAGTACTTC.

This chain uses TRBV13 with TRBJ1-1, with D possibly being TRBD1 (5 bases). Germline V gives CDR1 PRHDT, CDR2 FYEKMQ (reference sequence). V lost 5 bases, J lost 2 bases, and 12 bases lay in between. The CDR3 extends over 14 amino acids. This chain's CDR3 is CASSLGGGNTEAFF. The CDR3 DNA is TGTGCCAGCAGCCTCGGGGGGGGTAACACTGAAGCTTTCTTT.

The rearrangement joins TRBV29-1 to TRBJ2-7, with D possibly TRBD2 on 6 matching bases. CDR3 length equals 14 residues. Germline CDR1 is SQVTM and CDR2 is ANQGSEA. V dropped 4 bases and J dropped 5 bases, with 18 bases sitting between them. Here the CDR3 DNA reads TGCAGCGTTGTCCCCGGTGGGGGGTTCCACGAGCAGTACTTC. Its protein is CSVVPGGGFHEQYF.

The chain joins TRBV19 to TRBJ2-4; TRBD2 might be the D (5 bases). This CDR3 is 15 amino acids long. The V gene lost 3 bases and the J gene lost 2 bases, with 11 bases spanning the gap. CDR1 is LNHDA, CDR2 SQIVND, per germline (reference sequence). CDR3: CASSIAGITKNIQYF. In DNA form, the CDR3 reads TGTGCCAGTAGTATTGCCGGGATCACCAAAAACATTCAGTACTTC.

The chain employs TRBV18 and TRBJ1-1; unclear D gene. The CDR3 contains 13 residues. Germline-derived CDR1 and CDR2 are KGHSH and LQKENI. V was cut by 5 bases and J by 6 bases, with 13 bases left in between. In DNA form, the CDR3 reads TGTGCCAGCTCAGAGGGAGTCGGCGCTGAAGCTTTCTTT. It specifies CASSEGVGAEAFF.

This clone was counted once. The CDR3: CASSTYLAGGPNEQFF. The CDR3 coding sequence is TGCGCCAGCAGCACGTATCTAGCGGGAGGACCTAATGAGCAGTTCTTC. This sequence joins TRBV4-1 and TRBJ2-1; 11 positions agree with TRBD2. V trimming: 5 bases; J trimming: 7 bases; junction bases outside the gene matches: 10. The CDR3 runs to 16 residues. The germline V gene has CDR1 MGHRA and CDR2 YSYEKL.

The chain recombines TRBV11-3 with TRBJ2-3; TRBD1 is a possible D gene (5 bases). This CDR3 contains 16 residues. CDR1 SGHNT and CDR2 YENEEA come from the germline V gene. V was trimmed by 5 bases and J by 6 bases, leaving 21 bases between them. Here the CDR3 DNA reads TGTGCCAGCAGCCCAATAGGGGAAAGGGGTGCCGATACGCAGTATTTT. Translating gives CASSPIGERGADTQYF.

The chain links TRBV7-3 to TRBJ1-1, with 7 bases identical to TRBD1. The length of the CDR3 is 13 residues. Germline V CDR1 and CDR2: SGHTA, FQGTGA. The junction had 5 bases not matched to a gene; V was cut back by 4 bases and J by 6 bases. The chain's CDR3 is CASSSSQGAEAFF. Here the CDR3 DNA reads TGTGCCAGCAGCTCCTCGCAGGGGGCTGAAGCTTTCTTT.

The gene calls are TRBV6-1 and TRBJ1-1; TRBD1 might be the D (5 bases). CDR3 length equals 16 residues. CDR1 and CDR2 (germline): MNHNS, SASEGT. The germline V and J ends were trimmed by 4 bases and 4 bases, with 19 bases remaining between them. The DNA for the CDR3 is TGTGCCAGCAGTGGCCCACCTAGAGGGAGGGGCACTGAAGCTTTCTTT. It translates to CASSGPPRGRGTEAFF.

The chain joins TRBV9 to TRBJ1-1; D is uncertain. Germline lookup yields CDR1 SGDLS and CDR2 YYNGEE. The CDR3 has 13 amino acids. Trimming cost V 2 bases and J 0 bases, with 5 bases left between them. The CDR3 sequence: CASSVLLNTEAFF. The CDR3 DNA is TGTGCCAGCAGCGTTCTTTTGAACACTGAAGCTTTCTTT.

The rearrangement links TRBV5-1 to TRBJ2-2; 7 nucleotides line up with TRBD2. CDR3 size: 17 residues. V gave up 0 bases and J gave up 2 bases; unmatched junction bases: 7. The germline gives CDR1 SGHRS, CDR2 YFSETQ. This CDR3 is CASSLELAVVNTGELFF. The DNA of the CDR3 is TGCGCCAGCAGCTTGGAGCTAGCGGTCGTCAACACCGGGGAGCTGTTTTTT.

On this clone: The junction and the germline gene differ at one end; a read error may be behind it. J is TRBJ2-5 and V is TRBV7-7; 9 bases agree with TRBD2. The germline V gene encodes CDR1 SSHAT and CDR2 FNYEAQ (reference sequence). The CDR3 is 14 residues long. CDR3 loop: CASSPGTSTKTQYF. In DNA, the CDR3 is TGTGCTAGCAGTCCCGGGACTAGCACGAAGACCCAGTACTTC.

This chain connects TRBV6-6 to TRBJ1-5; TRBD1 matches 7 bases. The CDR3 is 14 residues long. V trimming: 7 bases; J trimming: 0 bases; junction bases outside the gene matches: 3. The germline V gene has CDR1 MNHNY and CDR2 SVGAGI (reference sequence). In DNA form, the CDR3 reads TGTGCCAGCACCCCAGGGGGTAGCAATCAGCCCCAGCATTTT. Translated: CASTPGGSNQPQHF.

The chain links TRBV19 to TRBJ1-2; 7 nucleotides match TRBD1. The CDR3 has 13 residues. The V gene end was trimmed by 5 bases and the J gene end by 3 bases; junction bases not matched to a gene: 3. Germline V gene data show CDR1 as LNHDA and CDR2 as SQIVND (reference sequence). CDR3 amino acids: CASSWTGDYGYTF. The CDR3 coding sequence is TGTGCCAGTAGTTGGACAGGCGACTATGGCTACACCTTC.

The chain carries TRBV6-5 and TRBJ1-5; D gene ambiguous. The CDR3 spans 15 residues. Germline CDR1 and CDR2: MNHEY and SVGAGI. Trimming pared 5 bases from V and 0 bases from J, leaving 11 bases between. CDR3 sequence (DNA): TGTGCCAGCAGTCGCGGGAGCTATAGCAATCAGCCCCAGCATTTT. It specifies CASSRGSYSNQPQHF.